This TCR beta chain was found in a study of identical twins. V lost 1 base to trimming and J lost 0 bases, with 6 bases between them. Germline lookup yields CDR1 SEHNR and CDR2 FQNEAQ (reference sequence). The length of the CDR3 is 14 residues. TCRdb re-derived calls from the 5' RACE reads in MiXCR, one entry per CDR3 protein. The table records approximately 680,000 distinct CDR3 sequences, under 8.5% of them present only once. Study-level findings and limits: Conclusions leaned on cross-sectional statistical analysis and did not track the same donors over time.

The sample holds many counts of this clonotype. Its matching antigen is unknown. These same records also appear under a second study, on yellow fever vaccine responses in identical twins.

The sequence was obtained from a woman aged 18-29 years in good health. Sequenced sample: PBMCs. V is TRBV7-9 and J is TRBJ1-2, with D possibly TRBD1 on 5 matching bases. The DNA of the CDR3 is TGTGCCAGCAGCTTAGGACAGTCTAACTATGGCTACACCTTC. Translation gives CASSLGQSNYGYTF.